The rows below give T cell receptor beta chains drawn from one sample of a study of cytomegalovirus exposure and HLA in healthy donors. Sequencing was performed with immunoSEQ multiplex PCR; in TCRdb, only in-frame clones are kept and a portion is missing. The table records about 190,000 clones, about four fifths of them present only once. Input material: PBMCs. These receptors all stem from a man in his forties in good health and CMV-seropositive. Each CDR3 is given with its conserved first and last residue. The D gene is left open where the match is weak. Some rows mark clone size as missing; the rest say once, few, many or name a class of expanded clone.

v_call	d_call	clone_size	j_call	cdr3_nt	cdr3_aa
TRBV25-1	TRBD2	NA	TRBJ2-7	TGTGCCAGCAGTCGGGCGGGAGGGGACGAGCAGTACTTC	CASSRAGGDEQYF
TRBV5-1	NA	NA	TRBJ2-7	TGCGCCAGCAGCTTGGGATCAGGGGTCCACTACGAGCAGTACTTC	CASSLGSGVHYEQYF
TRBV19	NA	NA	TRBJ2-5	TGTGCCAGTAGAGAGCGATTCGGTGAGACCCAGTACTTC	CASRERFGETQYF
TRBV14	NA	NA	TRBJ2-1	TGTGCCAGCAGCCCCCGGAGAGGGCTAAGTTCCTACAATGAGCAGTTCTTC	CASSPRRGLSSYNEQFF
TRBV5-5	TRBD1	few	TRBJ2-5	TGTGCCAGCAGCAGCTACGACAGGGGAGGTTCAGAGACCCAGTACTTC	CASSSYDRGGSETQYF
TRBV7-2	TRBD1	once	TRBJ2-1	TGTGCCAGCAGCCCGGGGACAGGGCTCCCCAATGAGCAGTTCTTC	CASSPGTGLPNEQFF
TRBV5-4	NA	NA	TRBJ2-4	TGTGCCAGCAGCTTGGACAGAAACATTCAGTACTTC	CASSLDRNIQYF
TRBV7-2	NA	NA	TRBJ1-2	TGTGCCAGCAGCTTAGAACGACAGAACGCAGGTTATGGCTACACCTTC	CASSLERQNAGYGYTF
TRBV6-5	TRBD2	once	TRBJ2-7	TGTGCCAGCAGATTTATTAGCGGGGTCTACGAGCAGTACTTC	CASRFISGVYEQYF
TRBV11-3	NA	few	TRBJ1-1	TGTGCCAGCAGCCTGGACAGCAGCACTGAAGCTTTCTTT	CASSLDSSTEAFF
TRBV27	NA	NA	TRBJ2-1	TGTGCCAGCAGTAGGCGGACAGACTACAATGAGCAGTTCTTC	CASSRRTDYNEQFF
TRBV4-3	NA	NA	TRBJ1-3	TGCGCCAGCAGCCAACACGGGGTTGGAAACACCATATATTTT	CASSQHGVGNTIYF
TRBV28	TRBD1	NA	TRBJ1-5	TGTGCCAGCAGTTTAGCCGGGACAGGGGGTCAGCCCCAGCATTTT	CASSLAGTGGQPQHF
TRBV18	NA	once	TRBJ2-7	TGTGCCAGCCACCCAGGGGAGAGCGAGCAGTACTTC	CASHPGESEQYF
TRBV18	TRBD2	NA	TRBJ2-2	TGTGCCAGCTCACCACCTAGCGGGAGGGAAGACACCGGGGAGCTGTTTTTT	CASSPPSGREDTGELFF
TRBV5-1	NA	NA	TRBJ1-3	TGCGCCAGCAGCCCAGACAGTTACACCATATATTTT	CASSPDSYTIYF
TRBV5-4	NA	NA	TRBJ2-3	TGTGCCAGCTCTCCTGTCTTAACAGATACGCAGTATTTT	CASSPVLTDTQYF
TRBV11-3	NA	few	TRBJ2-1	TGTGCCAGCAGCTTAGAGGAGGGGCTGGGGAATGAGCAGTTCTTC	CASSLEEGLGNEQFF
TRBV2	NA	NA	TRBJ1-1	TGTGCCAGCACAGAGGACTGGAACACTGAAGCTTTCTTT	CASTEDWNTEAFF
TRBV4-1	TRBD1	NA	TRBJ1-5	TGCGCCAGCAGCTCGGACAGGACCAATCAGCCCCAGCATTTT	CASSSDRTNQPQHF
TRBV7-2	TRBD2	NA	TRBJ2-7	TGTGCCAGCAGCCGTGGACTAGCGGGAGGTAGCTACGAGCAGTACTTC	CASSRGLAGGSYEQYF
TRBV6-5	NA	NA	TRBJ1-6	TGTGCCAGCAGTTACACTGAGGGTGGGAATTCACCCCTCCACTTT	CASSYTEGGNSPLHF
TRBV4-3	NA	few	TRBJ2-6	TGCGCCAGCAGCCAAGGAACAGGGCCCTCTGGGGCCAACGGCCTGACTTTC	CASSQGTGPSGANGLTF
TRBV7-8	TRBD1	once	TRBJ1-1	TGTGCCAGCAGCCCAAACAGGGGGCCAGGCGCTTTCTTT	CASSPNRGPGAFF
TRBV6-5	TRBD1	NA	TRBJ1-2	TGTGCCAGCAGACCCACAGGGGGATATAACTATGGCTACACCTTC	CASRPTGGYNYGYTF
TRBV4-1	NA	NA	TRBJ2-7	TGCGCCAGCAGCCAAGCTACAGGTGGATACGAGCAGTACTTC	CASSQATGGYEQYF
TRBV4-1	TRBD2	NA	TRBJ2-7	TGCGCCAGCAGCCGTCCGACTAGCGGGAGGGAATACGAGCAGTACTTC	CASSRPTSGREYEQYF
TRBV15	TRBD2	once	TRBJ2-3	TGTGCCACCAGCAGCGGAGTAGCGGGAGGGCCGACAGATACGCAGTATTTT	CATSSGVAGGPTDTQYF
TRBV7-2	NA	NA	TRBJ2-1	TGTGCCAGCAGCAAACATGGGCCAGAGCAGTTCTTC	CASSKHGPEQFF
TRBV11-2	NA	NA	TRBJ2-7	TGTGCCAGCAGCTTAGACCACTACGAGCAGTACTTC	CASSLDHYEQYF
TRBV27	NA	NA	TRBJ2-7	TGTGCCAGCAGTTTTCTCCCGGACAGTTACGAGCAGTACTTC	CASSFLPDSYEQYF
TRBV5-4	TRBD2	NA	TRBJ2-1	TGTGCCAGCAGCCCGGCCCCTAGCGGGAGGGGAGAAGAGCAGTTCTTC	CASSPAPSGRGEEQFF
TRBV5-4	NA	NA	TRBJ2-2	TGTGCCAGCAGCTCCTCTACTGCCACCGGGGAGCTGTTTTTT	CASSSSTATGELFF
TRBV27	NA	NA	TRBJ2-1	TGTGCCAGCAGCGATCTAGCTGCCTCCTACAATGAGCAGTTCTTC	CASSDLAASYNEQFF
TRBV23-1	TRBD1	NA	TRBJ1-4	TGCGCCAGCAATTCGAGACAGGGATCGGAAAAACTGTTTTTT	CASNSRQGSEKLFF
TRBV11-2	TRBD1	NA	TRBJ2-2	TGTGCCAGCAGCCCGAACAGGGGGCTGGGCACCGGGGAGCTGTTTTTT	CASSPNRGLGTGELFF
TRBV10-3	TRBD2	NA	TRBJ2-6	TGTGCCATCGAGGGGAGGGGTGGGGCCAACGTCCTGACTTTC	CAIEGRGGANVLTF
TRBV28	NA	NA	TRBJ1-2	TGTGCCAGCAGTCCCGGGACGCAAATGACAGGAGCCGGCTACACCTTC	CASSPGTQMTGAGYTF
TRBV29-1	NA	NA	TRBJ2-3	TGCAGTCAGGGGGGCGGGGCAGAAGATACGCAGTATTTT	CSQGGGAEDTQYF
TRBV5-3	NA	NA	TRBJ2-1	TGTGCCAGAAGGGTGGACTGGCGGGACTACAATGAGCAGTTCTTC	CARRVDWRDYNEQFF
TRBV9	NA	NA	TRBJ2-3	TGTGCCAGCAGCGATAGCGGAGCTAGCACAGATACGCAGTATTTT	CASSDSGASTDTQYF
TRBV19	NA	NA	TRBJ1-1	TGTGCCAGTAGTCACCCTCCTCAGCGGACTGAAGCTTTCTTT	CASSHPPQRTEAFF
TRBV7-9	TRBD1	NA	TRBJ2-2	TGTGCCAGCAGCTTACTGCTACACAGGGGGCGCACCGGGGAGCTGTTTTTT	CASSLLLHRGRTGELFF
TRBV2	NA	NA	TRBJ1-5	TGTGCCAGCACGGGGGTTTTGATGGATACGCAGCATTTT	CASTGVLMDTQHF
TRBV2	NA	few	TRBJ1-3	TGTGCCAGCAAGGCACAGGGTCCTGGAAACACCATATATTTT	CASKAQGPGNTIYF
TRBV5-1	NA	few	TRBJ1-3	TGCGCCAGCAGCTTGGTGGGGGCGGACATAGACACCATATATTTT	CASSLVGADIDTIYF
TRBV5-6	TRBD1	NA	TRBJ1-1	TGTGCCAGCAGCTTGGTGGGACAGGGTTCCCCTGAAGCTTTCTTT	CASSLVGQGSPEAFF
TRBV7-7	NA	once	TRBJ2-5	TGTGCCAGCAGCCGTACAGGGCACCAAGAGACCCAGTACTTC	CASSRTGHQETQYF
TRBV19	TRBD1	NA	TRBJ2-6	TGTGCCAGTAGTATTTACCCGGGACAGGGGGCAGCTGGGGCCAACGGCCTGACTTTC	CASSIYPGQGAAGANGLTF
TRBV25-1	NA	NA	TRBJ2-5	TGTGCCAGCAGTATTAGTCGGGGTCAAGAGACCCAGTACTTC	CASSISRGQETQYF
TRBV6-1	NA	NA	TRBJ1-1	TGTGCCAGCAGTGAAGGCGGCCTGAGCACTGAAGCTTTCTTT	CASSEGGLSTEAFF
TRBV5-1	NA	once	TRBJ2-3	TGCGCCAGCAGCTTTGAGTCAGATACGCAGTATTTT	CASSFESDTQYF
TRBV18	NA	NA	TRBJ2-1	TGTGCCAGCTCATCAGTGGCGGGCTCCTACAATGAGCAGTTCTTC	CASSSVAGSYNEQFF
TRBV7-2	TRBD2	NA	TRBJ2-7	TGTGCCAGCGGTCTAGCGGTTGGGGAGCAGTACTTC	CASGLAVGEQYF